A selection of T cell receptor beta chains follows, all from one sample in a study of blood T cell repertoires in COVID-19. Some clones are missing from TCRdb's copy, which holds only in-frame ones; the method was immunoSEQ multiplex PCR. Altogether about 100,000 clones are present, roughly 87% being singletons, with the ten largest covering roughly 7.4%. Sequencing used peripheral blood. These receptors came from a man aged 30 to 45 in a cohort sampled during active COVID-19. Both conserved end residues are part of each CDR3. A D gene is named only where the DNA matches it firmly. Size is stated for part of the rows, as once, few or many counts, or as a class when the clone is expanded.

d_call j_call v_call clone_size cdr3_nt cdr3_aa
- TRBJ1-2 TRBV27 - TGTGCCAGCAGTTTCGCCAGAAACTATGGCTACACCTTC CASSFARNYGYTF
TRBD2 TRBJ2-3 TRBV4-3 - TGCGCCAGCAGCCAAGATCGGCGGGGGGGCCCCACAGATACGCAGTATTTT CASSQDRRGGPTDTQYF
TRBD2 TRBJ2-1 TRBV28 - TGTGCCAGCAGTTTAGCGGGGGGGTACAATGAGCAGTTCTTC CASSLAGGYNEQFF
- TRBJ1-5 TRBV2 few TGTGCCAGCAGTGGGGGGCCGAATCAGCCCCAGCATTTT CASSGGPNQPQHF
TRBD1 TRBJ1-2 TRBV28 once TGTGCCAGCAGTTCCCCTGGTGTAGGTCCAGGGGGCTCCTATGGCTACACCTTC CASSSPGVGPGGSYGYTF
- TRBJ2-3 TRBV7-3 - TGTGCCAGCAGCGCCCCCGGGGCAGATACGCAGTATTTT CASSAPGADTQYF
TRBD2 TRBJ2-3 TRBV7-8 few TGTGCCAGCAGCCGAGTCGCGGGGGTGTTAGGTACGCAGTATTTT CASSRVAGVLGTQYF
- TRBJ2-2 TRBV6-6 - TGTGCCAGCAGTTACCGGGACACCGGGGAGCTGTTTTTT CASSYRDTGELFF
- TRBJ1-1 TRBV27 - TGTGCCAGCAGTTTATTCCAGGGTACTGAAGCTTTCTTT CASSLFQGTEAFF
TRBD1 TRBJ1-3 TRBV28 - TGTGCCAGCAGGCGAGGACAGGGGAGCTCTGGAAACACCATATATTTT CASRRGQGSSGNTIYF
TRBD2 TRBJ2-3 TRBV5-1 - TGCGCCAGCAGCTCCGGGGGGGTTAGCACAGATACGCAGTATTTT CASSSGGVSTDTQYF
TRBD1 TRBJ2-1 TRBV2 - TGTGCCAGCAGTGCCGACAGGGGCTCGTACAATGAGCAGTTCTTC CASSADRGSYNEQFF
- TRBJ2-7 TRBV19 few TGTGCCAGTAGTAGCGGCGGCTACGAGCAGTACTTC CASSSGGYEQYF
- TRBJ2-7 TRBV27 - TGTGCCAGCAGTCCGACTCACACAGGGAACTACGAGCAGTACTTC CASSPTHTGNYEQYF
- TRBJ2-3 TRBV30 few TGTGCCTGGAGGGACTTGGGCACAGATACGCAGTATTTT CAWRDLGTDTQYF
TRBD1 TRBJ2-7 TRBV5-1 - TGCGCCAGCAGACGGGACAGGGGCCACGAGCAGTACTTC CASRRDRGHEQYF
- TRBJ1-4 TRBV4-1 - TGCGCCAGCAGCCAAGATCCCCGCCAGGGTCGGGAAAAACTGTTTTTT CASSQDPRQGREKLFF
- TRBJ2-6 TRBV11-1 once TGTGCCAGCAGCTCCTGGGCAACCGGGGCCAACGTCCTGACTTTC CASSSWATGANVLTF
- TRBJ1-2 TRBV4-1 - TGCGCCAGCAGCCAAGCCGTCTCGGGTTATGGCTACACCTTC CASSQAVSGYGYTF
- TRBJ1-2 TRBV27 - TGTGCCAGCAGTTTATCGAGCAGGGGACCCCAAGCGGGCTACACCTTC CASSLSSRGPQAGYTF
- TRBJ1-5 TRBV28 few TGTGCCAGCAGTGTGGGAGGGGGACCTCAGCCCCAGCATTTT CASSVGGGPQPQHF
- TRBJ1-5 TRBV19 - TGTGCCAGTAGTATATCCAGGTCGGATCAGCCCCAGCATTTT CASSISRSDQPQHF
TRBD2 TRBJ2-2 TRBV7-6 - TGTGCCAGCAGCTTAGTCGGGGGGGCCGGGACCGGGGAGCTGTTTTTT CASSLVGGAGTGELFF
TRBD1 TRBJ1-2 TRBV3-1/TRBV3-2 few TGTGCCAGCAGCCAAGTAGGGACAGGGGTTGCGAGTGGCTACACCTTC CASSQVGTGVASGYTF
TRBD1 TRBJ2-1 TRBV5-1 - TGCGCCAGCAGCCCCGGACAGGGGGCGGATGAGCAGTTCTTC CASSPGQGADEQFF
TRBD2 TRBJ2-1 TRBV7-9 - TGTGCCAGCAGCTTAGCTAGGACTAGCGATTACAATGAGCAGTTCTTC CASSLARTSDYNEQFF
- TRBJ1-4 TRBV29-1 - TGCAGCGCGCTCCCTCCGGGTGAAAAACTGTTTTTT CSALPPGEKLFF
TRBD1 TRBJ1-2 TRBV5-1 - TGCGCCAGCAGCCAACAGCGCGGGACAGGACCGTCTGGCTACACCTTC CASSQQRGTGPSGYTF
- TRBJ2-5 TRBV5-4 once TGTGCCAGCAGTTCCGGTGAGGAGACCCAGTACTTC CASSSGEETQYF
- TRBJ1-1 TRBV18 once TGTGCCAGCTCAACAGGGAACACTGAAGCTTTCTTT CASSTGNTEAFF
- TRBJ2-6 TRBV5-1 - TGCGCCAGCAGCTTTACCCTGGACGGGGTCGGCGGGGCCAACGTCCTGACTTTC CASSFTLDGVGGANVLTF
TRBD1 TRBJ1-4 TRBV6-2/TRBV6-3 - TGTGCCAGCAGTGCCGGGACAGGGATTTTAAATGAAAAACTGTTTTTT CASSAGTGILNEKLFF
TRBD2 TRBJ2-3 TRBV19 - TGTGCCAGTAGTATCGGGTGGAAAGCGGGGACAGATACGCAGTATTTT CASSIGWKAGTDTQYF
TRBD2 TRBJ2-2 TRBV28 - TGTGCCAGCACCCCGGCCGGGGGGATTAACACCGGGGAGCTGTTTTTT CASTPAGGINTGELFF
TRBD1 TRBJ2-3 TRBV25-1 - TGTGCCAGCAGTGAATCGGACAGGCCTACAGATACGCAGTATTTT CASSESDRPTDTQYF
TRBD2 TRBJ2-7 TRBV5-4 once TGTGCCAGCAGCTATGACAGCGGGGCTTCGTACGAGCAGTACTTC CASSYDSGASYEQYF
- TRBJ2-1 TRBV27 - TGTGCCAGCAGTAAACAGGGTTCTACCTACAATGAGCAGTTCTTC CASSKQGSTYNEQFF
TRBD1 TRBJ2-2 TRBV4-1 - TGCGCCAGCAGCGTGGGACAGGGGATCACCGGGGAGCTGTTTTTT CASSVGQGITGELFF
TRBD1 TRBJ2-7 TRBV7-2 - TGTGCCAGCAGCCCACGACAGGGTATTAACGAGCAGTACTTC CASSPRQGINEQYF
- TRBJ1-1 TRBV6-2/TRBV6-3 - TGTGCCAGCAGTTACTGGGCGAACACTGAAGCTTTCTTT CASSYWANTEAFF
- TRBJ1-2 TRBV19 - TGTGCCAGTAGTAGGCCCCAGGGTATGTTCGACAACTATGGCTACACCTTC CASSRPQGMFDNYGYTF
- TRBJ1-3 TRBV6-1 - TGTGCCAGCAGTGAATTAACTGGAAACACCATATATTTT CASSELTGNTIYF
TRBD1 TRBJ2-7 TRBV7-8 - TGTGCCAGCAGCTCGACAGGGGGCGATCTTGTCAACGAGCAGTACTTC CASSSTGGDLVNEQYF
TRBD2 TRBJ2-1 TRBV3-1/TRBV3-2 - TGTGCCAGCAGCCAAGGGACTAGCGGGGAGGGTGAGCAGTTCTTC CASSQGTSGEGEQFF
- TRBJ2-5 TRBV5-1 once TGCGCCAGCAGGGTAGGGACTCAGACCCAGTACTTC CASRVGTQTQYF
TRBD2 TRBJ2-7 TRBV6-2/TRBV6-3 - TGTGCCAGCAGTTACCCGGGACTAGCTTCGGACGAGCAGTACTTC CASSYPGLASDEQYF
TRBD2 TRBJ2-1 TRBV7-2 - TGTGCCAGCACCCTGGGTCTAGCGGGCGGCTCGGTTGAGCAGTTCTTC CASTLGLAGGSVEQFF
TRBD1 TRBJ2-5 TRBV18 - TGTGCCAGCTCACCAAGACAGGGAAGAATTGGGCAAGAGACCCAGTACTTC CASSPRQGRIGQETQYF
- TRBJ1-5 TRBV28 - TGTGCCAGCAGTTTCACCTTCCGAGGGCAGCCCCAGCATTTT CASSFTFRGQPQHF
- TRBJ2-3 TRBV28 - TGTGCCAGCAGTTTATCGAAATTAAGGGACAACTCCCTTACGATGGGCACAGATACGCAGTATTTT CASSLSKLRDNSLTMGTDTQYF